The clone carrying this T cell receptor beta chain was observed a handful of times. Antigen unknown. A second PCR of about 7 to 12 cycles used a sample-barcoded 5' primer and a J-beta primer mix. All samples gave at least 2.5 million CDR3-containing paired-end reads. TCRdb re-derived calls from the 5' RACE reads in MiXCR, one entry per CDR3 protein. The data hold 800,000 or so distinct CDR3 sequences, with approximately 25% observed a single time. The data were obtained in a study of blood T cells in healthy people across ages. Broader study findings: Measured against age, TCR beta diversity per million T cells decreased in a roughly linear manner.

The V and J ends lost 6 bases and 0 bases respectively, with 14 bases between them. This CDR3 has 15 amino acids. CDR1 and CDR2 (germline): SGHTA, FQGNSA. Total RNA was extracted at no less than 6 micrograms per sample. This sample was shared with a second study, whose subject was T cells of mothers and their children.

Sequencing input: blood. The V gene is TRBV7-2, the J gene TRBJ1-2, with D tentatively TRBD1 (5 bases). This receptor was taken from a boy between 10 and 17 years old in good health. In DNA, the CDR3 is TGTGCCAGCAGTCAGGGCGGGACTACTAACTATGGCTACACCTTC. Amino acids: CASSQGGTTNYGYTF.